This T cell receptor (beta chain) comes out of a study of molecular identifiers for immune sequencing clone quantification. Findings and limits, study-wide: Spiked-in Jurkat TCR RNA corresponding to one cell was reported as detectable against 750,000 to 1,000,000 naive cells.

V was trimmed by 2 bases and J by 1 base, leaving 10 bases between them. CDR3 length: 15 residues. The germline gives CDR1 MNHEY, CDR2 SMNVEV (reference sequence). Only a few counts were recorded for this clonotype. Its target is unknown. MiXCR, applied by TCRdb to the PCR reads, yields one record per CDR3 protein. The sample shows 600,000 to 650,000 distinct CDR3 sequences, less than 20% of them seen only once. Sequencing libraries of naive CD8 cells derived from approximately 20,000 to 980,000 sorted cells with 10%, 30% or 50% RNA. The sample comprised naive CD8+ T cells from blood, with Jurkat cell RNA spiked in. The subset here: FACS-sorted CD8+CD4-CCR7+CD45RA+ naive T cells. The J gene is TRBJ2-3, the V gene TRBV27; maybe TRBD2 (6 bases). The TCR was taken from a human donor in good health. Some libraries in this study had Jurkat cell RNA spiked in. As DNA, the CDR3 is TGTGCCAGCAGTTTAGGTAGCGGCCGCACAGATACGCAGTATTTT. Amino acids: CASSLGSGRTDTQYF.